The 14 T cell receptor beta chains below come from one sample, sequenced in a study of blood T cell repertoires in COVID-19. TCRdb's copy holds only in-frame clones and misses some; the assay was immunoSEQ multiplex PCR. This sample has roughly 230,000 clones, with around 87% found just once. Sequencing was done on a sample of PBMCs or T cells enriched from blood (not recorded which). These receptors originate from a man aged 25 to 40 in a cohort exposed to, infected with or recovered from COVID-19 (not recorded which).

This chain joins TRBV7-6 and TRBJ2-1; D not certain. Germline lookup yields CDR1 SGHVS and CDR2 FNYEAQ. The CDR3 has 16 residues. Trimming left V 4 bases short and J 2 bases short, with 15 bases between. DNA of the CDR3: TGTGCCAGCAGCTCCCCTCTGCGTACCACCTACAATGAGCAGTTCTTC. This codes for CASSSPLRTTYNEQFF.

J is TRBJ2-1 and V is TRBV9; TRBD2 matches at 12 bases. With V trimmed by 0 bases and J by 4 bases, 11 bases remained unmatched. Germline values: CDR1 SGDLS, CDR2 YYNGEE. This CDR3 region has 19 residues. The CDR3 loop is CASSVERGLAGGEYNEQFF. The CDR3 DNA sequence: TGTGCCAGCAGCGTAGAGAGGGGGCTAGCGGGAGGGGAATACAATGAGCAGTTCTTC. Full variable domain (remainder filled in from reference TRBV9 and TRBJ2-1): DSGVTQTPKHLITATGQRVTLRCSPRSGDLSVYWYQQSLDQGLQFLIQYYNGEERAKGNILERFSAQQFPDLHSELNLSSLELGDSALYFCASSVERGLAGGEYNEQFFGPGTRLTVL.

Here the CDR3 reads CASLPGLAGGPNEQFF. In DNA form, the CDR3 reads TGTGCCAGCTTACCGGGGCTAGCGGGAGGGCCTAATGAGCAGTTCTTC. The rearrangement links TRBV18 to TRBJ2-1; 12 positions match TRBD2. Germline V gene data show CDR1 as KGHSH and CDR2 as LQKENI. The CDR3 runs 16 residues. V lost 7 bases to trimming and J lost 7 bases; unmatched junction nucleotides: 11. Based on the CDR3 plus reference TRBV18 and TRBJ2-1, the full variable domain is NAGVMQNPRHLVRRRGQEARLRCSPMKGHSHVYWYRQLPEEGLKFMVYLQKENIIDESGMPKERFSAEFPKEGPSILRIQQVVRGDSAAYFCASLPGLAGGPNEQFFGPGTRLTVL.

The chain combines TRBV7-3 with TRBJ2-1; the D gene is possibly TRBD2 (5 bases). This CDR3 has 15 amino acids. V lost 4 bases, J lost 2 bases, and 12 bases lay in between. The germline V gene has CDR1 SGHTA and CDR2 FQGTGA. The CDR3 DNA is TGTGCCAGCAGCTCGGACTCCCATCCCTACAATGAGCAGTTCTTC. Translation gives CASSSDSHPYNEQFF.

V and J are TRBV6-5 and TRBJ1-4, with D uncertain. This CDR3 region has 13 residues. V lost 7 bases, J lost 4 bases, and 10 bases lay in between. Germline V CDR1 and CDR2: MNHEY, SVGAGI. The CDR3 reads CASILAGNEKLFF. The CDR3 DNA is TGTGCCAGCATATTAGCCGGTAATGAAAAACTGTTTTTT.

For the CDR3, the DNA is TGTGCCAGCAGCTTAGCACGGGGGGCCGGCTATGGCTACACCTTC. Its protein product is CASSLARGAGYGYTF. The chain has TRBV7-9 and TRBJ1-2, with a tentative D call TRBD1 (6 bases). The CDR3 has 15 amino acids. Between the trimmed V and J ends, which lost 0 bases and 4 bases, there was a span of 12 bases. Germline values: CDR1 SEHNR, CDR2 FQNEAQ (reference sequence).

V usage is TRBV27 and J usage is TRBJ1-2; the D is unclear. Between the trimmed V and J ends, which lost 8 bases and 5 bases, there was a span of 12 bases. The V gene's germline CDR1 is MNHEY and CDR2 SMNVEV (reference sequence). CDR3 size: 12 residues. The CDR3 DNA is TGTGCCAGCTTGCCGACGCGGTATGGCTACACCTTC. This codes for CASLPTRYGYTF.

This clone has ten or more counts. V and J are TRBV11-3 and TRBJ2-2; TRBD1 matches at 9 bases. The CDR3 covers 14 residues. Germline V CDR1 and CDR2: SGHNT, YENEEA. V dropped 5 bases and J dropped 6; count of bases not matched to a gene: 4. CDR3 nucleotides: TGTGCCAGCAGCCGGCGGGACAGGGCCGGGGAGCTGTTTTTT. Its protein is CASSRRDRAGELFF.

V gene TRBV5-4 combines with J gene TRBJ2-7; 15 bases line up with TRBD2. The CDR3 is made up of 15 amino acids. V shed 3 bases and J 4 bases; nucleotides not matched to a gene: 2. Germline V CDR1 and CDR2: SGHNT, YYREEE (reference sequence). The CDR3 sequence is CASSSGTSGRYEQYF. The CDR3, as DNA: TGTGCCAGCAGCTCGGGGACTAGCGGGAGGTACGAGCAGTACTTC.

With regard to this clone: Other DNA sequences within the sample encode an identical CDR3. The CDR3 is CASSPQGDYGYTF. The CDR3 DNA follows: TGTGCCAGCTCACCACAGGGGGACTATGGCTACACCTTC. This chain uses TRBV18 with TRBJ1-2; D is possibly TRBD1 (6 bases). V shed 1 base and J shed 3 bases, with 6 bases lying between them. The germline V gene has CDR1 KGHSH and CDR2 LQKENI. The CDR3 length is 13 residues.

This CDR3 reads CASSPSSYEQYF. The CDR3 DNA reads as TGTGCCAGCAGCCCCTCCTCCTACGAGCAGTACTTC. The chain employs TRBV7-8 and TRBJ2-7; D is uncertain. Germline CDR1 SGHVS, CDR2 FQNEAQ. This CDR3 spans 12 amino acids. V shed 5 bases and J shed 0 bases, with 5 bases lying between them.

The genes are TRBV28 and TRBJ2-7; 8 bases are a match to TRBD1. This CDR3 is built from 14 residues. V trimming: 1 base; J trimming: 7 bases; junction bases outside the gene matches: 6. Germline loops: CDR1 MDHEN, CDR2 SYDVKM. The CDR3 region has the DNA TGTGCCAGCAGTTTATTAGGACAGGGAATGGAGCAGTACTTC. It translates to CASSLLGQGMEQYF.

The rearrangement joins TRBV3-1 (or the pseudogene TRBV3-2) to TRBJ2-2, with 10 bases fitting TRBD1. Germline V gene sequence: CDR1 LGHDT, CDR2 YNNKEL (reference sequence). This CDR3 contains 18 residues. V lost 6 bases, J lost 7 bases, and 17 bases stayed unmatched. The CDR3 region has the DNA TGTGCCAGCAGGCCTACCGGGACAGGGGTTGATCTTATCGGGGAGCTGTTTTTT. Translated, it gives CASRPTGTGVDLIGELFF.

The genes are TRBV10-3 and TRBJ2-1; D is undetermined. CDR3 size: 11 residues. Germline CDR1 ENHRY, CDR2 SYGVKD. V was clipped by 11 bases and J by 6 bases, with 11 bases between them. The CDR3: CAVGRSNEQFF. The DNA for the CDR3 is TGTGCCGTCGGTCGGAGCAATGAGCAGTTCTTC.